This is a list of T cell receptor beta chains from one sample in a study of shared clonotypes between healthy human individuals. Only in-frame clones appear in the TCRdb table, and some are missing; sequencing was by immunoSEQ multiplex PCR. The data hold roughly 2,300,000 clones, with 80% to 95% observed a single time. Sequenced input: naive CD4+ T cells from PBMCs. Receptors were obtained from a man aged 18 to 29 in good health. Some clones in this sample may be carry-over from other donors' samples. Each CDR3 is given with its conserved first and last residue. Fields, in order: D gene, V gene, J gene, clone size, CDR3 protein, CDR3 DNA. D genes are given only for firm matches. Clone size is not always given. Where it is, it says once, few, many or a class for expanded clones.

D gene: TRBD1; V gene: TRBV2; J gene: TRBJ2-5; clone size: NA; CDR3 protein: CASRGDSYQETQYF; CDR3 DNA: TGTGCCAGCAGGGGGGACAGTTACCAAGAGACCCAGTACTTC
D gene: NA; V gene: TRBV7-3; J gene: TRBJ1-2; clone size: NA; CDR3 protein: CASSATAGDGYTF; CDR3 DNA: TGTGCCAGCAGCGCCACGGCCGGGGACGGCTACACCTTC
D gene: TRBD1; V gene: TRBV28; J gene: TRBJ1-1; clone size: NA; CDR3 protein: CASSSPGQGGAEAFF; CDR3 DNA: TGTGCCAGCAGTTCCCCTGGACAGGGAGGGGCTGAAGCTTTCTTT
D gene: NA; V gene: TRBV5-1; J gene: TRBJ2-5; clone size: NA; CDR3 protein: CASSFGSGETQYF; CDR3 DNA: TGCGCCAGCAGCTTCGGTAGCGGAGAGACCCAGTACTTC
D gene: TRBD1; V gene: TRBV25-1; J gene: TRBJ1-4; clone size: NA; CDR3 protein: CASRGQGLGNEKLFF; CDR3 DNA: TGTGCCAGCCGGGGACAGGGTTTGGGTAATGAAAAACTGTTTTTT
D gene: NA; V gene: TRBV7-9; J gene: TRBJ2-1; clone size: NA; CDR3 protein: CASSLVGRNEQFF; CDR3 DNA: TGTGCCAGCAGCTTAGTGGGGCGGAATGAGCAGTTCTTC
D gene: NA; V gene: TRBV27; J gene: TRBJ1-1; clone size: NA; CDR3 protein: CASSLYPPQQGLNTEAFF; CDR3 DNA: TGTGCCAGCAGTTTATACCCCCCCCAACAGGGTCTGAACACTGAAGCTTTCTTT
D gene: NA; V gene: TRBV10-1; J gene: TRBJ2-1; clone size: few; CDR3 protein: CASSDRPLALSHNEQFF; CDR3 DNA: TGCGCCAGCAGTGATCGACCCTTAGCGCTATCGCACAATGAGCAGTTCTTC
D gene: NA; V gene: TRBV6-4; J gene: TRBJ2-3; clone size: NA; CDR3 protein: CASSEEVTDTQYF; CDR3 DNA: TGTGCCAGCAGTGAAGAGGTCACAGATACGCAGTATTTT
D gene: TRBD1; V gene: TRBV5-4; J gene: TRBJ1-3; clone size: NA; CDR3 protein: CASSYGQGFGNTIYF; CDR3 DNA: TGTGCCAGCAGCTATGGACAGGGTTTCGGAAACACCATATATTTT
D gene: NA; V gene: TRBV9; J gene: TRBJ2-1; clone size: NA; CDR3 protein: CASEQGSGGNEQFF; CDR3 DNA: TGTGCCAGTGAACAGGGAAGTGGTGGCAATGAGCAGTTCTTC
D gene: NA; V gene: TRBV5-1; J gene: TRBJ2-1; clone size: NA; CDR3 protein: CASSPLPDSHNEQFF; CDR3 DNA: TGCGCCAGCAGCCCCCTCCCGGACAGTCACAATGAGCAGTTCTTC
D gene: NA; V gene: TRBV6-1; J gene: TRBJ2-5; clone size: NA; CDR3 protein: CASRVTVGQETQYF; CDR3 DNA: TGTGCCAGCCGGGTGACGGTCGGCCAAGAGACCCAGTACTTC
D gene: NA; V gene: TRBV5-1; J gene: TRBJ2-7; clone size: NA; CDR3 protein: CASSLDPDYEQYF; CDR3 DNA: TGCGCCAGCAGCTTGGATCCGGACTACGAGCAGTACTTC
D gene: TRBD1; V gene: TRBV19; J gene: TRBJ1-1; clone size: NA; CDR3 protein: CASRDRPNTEAFF; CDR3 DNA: TGTGCCAGTAGGGACAGGCCGAACACTGAAGCTTTCTTT
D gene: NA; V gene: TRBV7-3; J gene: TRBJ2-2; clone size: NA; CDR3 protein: CASSPSRAKNIEELFF; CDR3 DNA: TGTGCCAGCAGCCCATCCAGGGCGAAGAACATTGAGGAGCTGTTTTTT
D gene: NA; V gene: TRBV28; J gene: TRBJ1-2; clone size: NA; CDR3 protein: CASSFGSRYGYTF; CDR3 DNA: TGTGCCAGCAGTTTCGGAAGCCGTTATGGCTACACCTTC
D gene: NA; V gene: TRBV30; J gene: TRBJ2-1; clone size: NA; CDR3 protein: CAWEQASSYNEQFF; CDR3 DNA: TGTGCCTGGGAACAGGCTAGCTCCTACAATGAGCAGTTCTTC
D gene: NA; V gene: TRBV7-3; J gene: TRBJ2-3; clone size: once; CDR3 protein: CASSLDSSDTQYF; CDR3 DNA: TGTGCCAGCAGCTTAGACTCCTCAGATACGCAGTATTTT
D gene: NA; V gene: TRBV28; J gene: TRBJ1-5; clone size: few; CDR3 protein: CASSFGGSNQPQHF; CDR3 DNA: TGTGCCAGCAGTTTTGGAGGGAGCAATCAGCCCCAGCATTTT
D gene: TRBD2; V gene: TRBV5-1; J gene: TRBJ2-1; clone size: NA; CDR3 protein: CASSFASGNYNEQFF; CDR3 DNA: TGCGCCAGCAGCTTTGCTAGCGGGAACTACAATGAGCAGTTCTTC
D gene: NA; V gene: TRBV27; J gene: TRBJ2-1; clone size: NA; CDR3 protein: CASGRSGDEQFF; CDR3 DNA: TGTGCCAGCGGGAGATCCGGCGATGAGCAGTTCTTC
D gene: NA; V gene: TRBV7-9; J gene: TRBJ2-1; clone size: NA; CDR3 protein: CASSLDDEQFF; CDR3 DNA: TGTGCCAGCAGCTTAGACGATGAGCAGTTCTTC
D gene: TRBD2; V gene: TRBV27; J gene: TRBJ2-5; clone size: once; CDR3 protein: CASSPGLADQETQYF; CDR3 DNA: TGTGCCAGCTCCCCGGGACTAGCGGACCAAGAGACCCAGTACTTC
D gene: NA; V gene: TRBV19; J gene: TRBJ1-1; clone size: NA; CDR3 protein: CASRTANFEAFF; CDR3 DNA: TGTGCCAGTAGAACTGCCAACTTCGAAGCTTTCTTT
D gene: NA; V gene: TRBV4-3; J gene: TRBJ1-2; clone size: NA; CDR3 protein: CASSQESSPGNYGYTF; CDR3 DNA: TGCGCCAGCAGCCAAGAAAGTAGTCCAGGGAACTATGGCTACACCTTC
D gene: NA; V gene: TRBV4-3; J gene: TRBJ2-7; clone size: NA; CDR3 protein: CASSHRDGTYEQYF; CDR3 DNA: TGCGCCAGCAGCCATCGGGACGGAACCTACGAGCAGTACTTC
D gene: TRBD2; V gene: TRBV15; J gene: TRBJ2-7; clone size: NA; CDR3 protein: CATSRSLGGAEVYEQYF; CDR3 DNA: TGTGCCACCAGCAGATCCCTCGGGGGGGCGGAGGTCTACGAGCAGTACTTC
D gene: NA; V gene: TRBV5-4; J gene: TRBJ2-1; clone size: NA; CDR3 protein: CASSLPGPAYEQFF; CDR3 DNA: TGTGCCAGCAGCCTTCCGGGACCGGCATATGAGCAGTTCTTC
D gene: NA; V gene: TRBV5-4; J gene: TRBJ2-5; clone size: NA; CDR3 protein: CASSLEAFKETQYF; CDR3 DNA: TGTGCCAGCAGCTTGGAAGCCTTTAAAGAGACCCAGTACTTC
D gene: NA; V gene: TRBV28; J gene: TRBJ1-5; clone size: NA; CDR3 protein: CASSRGSNQPQHF; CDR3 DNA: TGTGCCAGCAGCCGCGGTAGCAATCAGCCCCAGCATTTT
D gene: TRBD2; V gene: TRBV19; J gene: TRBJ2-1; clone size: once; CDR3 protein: CASSMGLAVNEQFF; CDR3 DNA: TGTGCCAGTAGTATGGGGCTAGCGGTCAATGAGCAGTTCTTC
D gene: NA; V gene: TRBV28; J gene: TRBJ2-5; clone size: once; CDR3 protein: CASSPAGRETQYF; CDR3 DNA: TGTGCCAGCAGCCCCGCAGGGAGAGAGACCCAGTACTTC
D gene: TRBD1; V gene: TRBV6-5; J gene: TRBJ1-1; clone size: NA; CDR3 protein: CASSSIDRDTEAFF; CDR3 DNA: TGTGCCAGCAGTTCAATAGACAGGGACACTGAAGCTTTCTTT
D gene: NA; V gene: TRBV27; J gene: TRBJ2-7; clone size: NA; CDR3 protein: CASSPTRQAPTYEQYF; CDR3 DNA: TGTGCCAGCAGTCCGACCCGACAGGCCCCAACCTACGAGCAGTACTTC
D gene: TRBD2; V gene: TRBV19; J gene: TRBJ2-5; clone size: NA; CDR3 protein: CASSSIAGAGGETQYF; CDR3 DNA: TGTGCCAGTAGTTCAATAGCGGGAGCTGGCGGAGAGACCCAGTACTTC
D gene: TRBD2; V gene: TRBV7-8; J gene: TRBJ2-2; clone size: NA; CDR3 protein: CASSLTSGGTGELFF; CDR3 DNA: TGTGCCAGCAGCTTGACTAGCGGGGGAACCGGGGAGCTGTTTTTT
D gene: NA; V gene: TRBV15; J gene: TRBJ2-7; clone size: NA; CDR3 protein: CATSRANLGQYF; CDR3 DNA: TGTGCCACCAGCAGAGCGAACCTCGGGCAGTACTTC
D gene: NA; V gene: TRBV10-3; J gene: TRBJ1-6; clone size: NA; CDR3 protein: CAISQPSGGLYNSPLHF; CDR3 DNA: TGTGCCATCAGTCAACCCTCGGGAGGTCTGTATAATTCACCCCTCCACTTT
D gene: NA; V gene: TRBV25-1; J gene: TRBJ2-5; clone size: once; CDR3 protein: CASSASRGRETQYF; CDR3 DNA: TGTGCCAGCAGTGCTTCTAGGGGGAGAGAGACCCAGTACTTC
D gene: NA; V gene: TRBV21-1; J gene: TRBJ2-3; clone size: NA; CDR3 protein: CASSARGGLADPTSTDTQYF; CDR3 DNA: TGTGCCAGCAGCGCCCGGGGGGGACTAGCGGATCCTACTAGCACAGATACGCAGTATTTT
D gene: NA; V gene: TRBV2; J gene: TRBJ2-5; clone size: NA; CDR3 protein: CASSDLRGAQETQYF; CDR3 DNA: TGTGCCAGCAGTGATCTACGGGGGGCCCAGGAGACCCAGTACTTC
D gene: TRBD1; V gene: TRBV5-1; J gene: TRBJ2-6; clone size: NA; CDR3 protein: CASSPTGTNVLTF; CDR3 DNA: TGCGCCAGCAGCCCGACAGGGACCAACGTCCTGACTTTC
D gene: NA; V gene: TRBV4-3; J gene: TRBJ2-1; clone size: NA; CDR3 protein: CASSQEPAGGAGYNEQFF; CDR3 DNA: TGCGCCAGCAGCCAAGAGCCAGCGGGCGGCGCCGGCTACAATGAGCAGTTCTTC